The T cell receptor beta chain under discussion was sequenced for a study of T-cell memory formation after mild COVID-19. Study-wide context: Clustering of TCRs was largely donor specific. General study points: Contracting CD8+ clones were enriched in EMRA, CD4+ mainly in CM and EM. Some responding clones appeared in pre-infection memory, suggesting cross-reactive memory joined.

Constant-segment primers served in 5'RACE that generated TCR alpha and TCR beta cDNA libraries bearing sample barcodes and UMIs. TCRdb redid the calling of the 5' RACE reads with MiXCR, one entry per CDR3 protein. The data contain 350,000 or so distinct CDR3 sequences, around 20% of them seen just once; the ten biggest clones take up around 20%. This clonotype was seen repeatedly, ten times or more. Its antigen remains unidentified. Sequencing input: PBMCs or a T cell subset sorted from them (not recorded which). The clonotype comes from a man in his late teens or twenties who had mild COVID-19 (a few samples of this study predate the infection). Cell type and time point are not known.

The CDR3 loop reads CASSSRQETQYF. The CDR3 DNA follows: TGTGCCAGCAGTTCACGTCAAGAGACCCAGTACTTC. This chain links TRBV6-2 or TRBV6-3 with TRBJ2-5; no firm D call. This CDR3 is 12 amino acids long. CDR1 is MNHEY and CDR2 is SVGEGT in the germline V gene. V shed 4 bases and J shed 2 bases, with 5 bases lying between them.